This T cell receptor beta chain was found in a study of T cells in Graves' hyperthyroidism and ophthalmopathy. Overall study context: The initial diagnosis was the point when peripheral blood was collected, ahead of any treatment.

The CDR3 contains 15 residues. Looked up from germline, CDR1 is SGHTA and CDR2 is FQGNSA. Trimming took off 0 bases at V and 3 bases at J, with 9 bases between the two ends. Exclusion of patients followed from uncontrolled infection, other autoimmune disease, pregnancy or lactation. On the basis of clinical symptoms, serum thyroxine and TRAb, thyroid ultrasound and orbital computed tomography, diagnoses were made. TCR beta CDR3 region amplification was performed from RNA transcripts. The HTBI primer set was used in a first-round RT-PCR of the TCR CDR3. From the multiplex PCR reads, TCRdb called clonotypes with MiXCR, one entry per CDR3 protein. This repertoire shows around 600,000 distinct CDR3 sequences, roughly 15% found once; its top ten account for approximately 12%. This clonotype was recorded many times. As yet, its antigen is unknown. Overall study findings and caveats: Expanded thyroid clonotypes (above 0.001) were mostly also found in blood.

This receptor was identified in a woman between 50 and 59 years old with Graves' ophthalmopathy. This chain uses TRBV7-2 with TRBJ1-5; no clear D. The material sequenced was blood. The CDR3 loop reads CASSLASQNNQPQHF. The DNA of the CDR3 is TGTGCCAGCAGCTTAGCCAGTCAGAACAATCAGCCCCAGCATTTT.